The source of this T cell receptor (beta chain) is a study of identical twins. Study results and caveats: With beta out-of-frame sequences, excess sharing by twins was weaker.

This CDR3 is built from 15 residues. With 10 bases removed from V and 2 bases from J, the gap between germline ends came to 18 bases. Germline assignment: CDR1 MNHNS and CDR2 SASEGT. TCRdb itself ran the 5' RACE reads through MiXCR, one entry per CDR3 protein. The table includes about 490,000 distinct CDR3 sequences, over 12% detected once. With respect to this clonotype: Its cognate antigen is unknown.

This sample was shared with a second study, whose subject was yellow fever vaccine responses in identical twins.

The clonotype comes from a woman in her late teens or twenties in good health. V gene TRBV6-1 combines with J gene TRBJ1-5; D uncertain. What was sequenced was CD4+ T cells sorted from blood. The CDR3 is CATHPGGPGNQPQHF. The DNA for the CDR3 is TGTGCCACCCACCCGGGAGGGCCGGGCAATCAGCCCCAGCATTTT.